This T cell receptor beta chain is drawn from a study of blood T cell repertoires in COVID-19. As for the study in general: COVID-19 samples from acute and convalescent phases originated in the United States, Italy and Spain. Sources were T cells, B-cell-depleted T cells, or PBMCs; the material itself was cDNA or gDNA.

The CDR3 runs 15 residues. Trimming cost V 2 bases and J 1 base, with 11 bases left between them. The germline gives CDR1 SGHRS, CDR2 YFSETQ. In the original analysis: Amplification with reference gene primers provided the estimates of nucleated cell counts. The assay was immunoSEQ multiplex PCR, and TCRdb's table has in-frame clones only and misses some. Clone size and the V and J calls come from that table; the DNA yielded D and trimming. The top ten clones hold approximately 3% of a sample with some 180,000 clones, approximately 78% of them seen once. The sequenced sample consisted of peripheral blood. This sequence was found in a woman older than 75 with active or convalescent COVID-19. The chain is built from TRBV5-1 and TRBJ2-3; D unclear. CDR3 bases: TGCGCCAGCAGCTTAACATACATGGGCACAGATACGCAGTATTTT. Translation: CASSLTYMGTDTQYF.